The 26 T cell receptor beta chains reported below all come from one sample, sequenced in a study of T-cell memory formation after mild COVID-19. One entry per CDR3 protein, called by TCRdb with MiXCR from the 5' RACE reads. Of 500,000 to 550,000 distinct CDR3 sequences listed, about a fifth are singletons. Source material: PBMCs or a T cell subset sorted from them (not recorded which). The receptor set was obtained from an adult woman who had mild COVID-19 (a few samples of this study predate the infection). Cell type and time point are not known.

This clonotype was seen a handful of times. The V call is TRBV7-6, the J call TRBJ2-5; D remains ambiguous. V was clipped by 0 bases and J by 4 bases, with 12 bases between them. There are 15 residues in the CDR3. Germline loops: CDR1 SGHVS, CDR2 FNYEAQ. DNA for the CDR3: TGTGCCAGCAGCTTAGCGCGAGGAATCGGAGAGACCCAGTACTTC. Translating gives CASSLARGIGETQYF.

This clonotype has just a few counts. V and J are TRBV7-8 and TRBJ2-1; D gene ambiguous. V gave up 2 bases and J gave up 4 bases, with 15 bases separating them. The V gene's germline CDR1 is SGHVS and CDR2 FQNEAQ. The CDR3 runs 16 residues. CDR3 sequence: CASSLLDGLAYNEQFF. The DNA for the CDR3 is TGTGCCAGCAGCTTATTAGACGGGTTAGCTTACAATGAGCAGTTCTTC.

The chain is built from TRBV18 and TRBJ2-1; a possible D gene is TRBD1 (5 bases). V was clipped by 5 bases and J by 7 bases, with 12 bases between them. Per the germline V gene, CDR1 is KGHSH and CDR2 is LQKENI. This CDR3 is 13 amino acids long. CDR3 in amino acids: CASSSKGSNEQFF. The DNA for the CDR3 is TGTGCCAGCTCATCCAAGGGGTCGAATGAGCAGTTCTTC.

The chain joins TRBV18 to TRBJ2-2; D is possibly TRBD2 (6 bases). Per the germline V gene, CDR1 is KGHSH and CDR2 is LQKENI. The CDR3 runs to 15 residues. Trimming cost V 3 bases and J 2 bases, with 10 bases left between them. The CDR3 DNA reads as TGTGCCAGCTCACCTTCGGGACTTAACACCGGGGAGCTGTTTTTT. Translating it yields CASSPSGLNTGELFF.

The chain employs TRBV5-4 and TRBJ1-2; tentative D call: TRBD1 (5 bases). The V end was cut by 5 bases, the J end by 3 bases, with 14 bases between. From germline, CDR1 is SGHNT and CDR2 YYREEE (reference sequence). This CDR3 spans 14 amino acids. CDR3 nucleotide sequence: TGTGCCAGCAGTTATGGCGGAGGGGACTATGGCTACACCTTC. It specifies CASSYGGGDYGYTF.

This clonotype was seen more than once but under ten times. The chain links TRBV5-1 to TRBJ2-3, with TRBD1 matching over 7 bases. Germline V gene lookup returns CDR1 SGHRS and CDR2 YFSETQ. V was clipped by 0 bases and J by 3 bases; unmatched bases: 13. This CDR3 contains 18 residues. The CDR3 DNA reads TGCGCCAGCAGCTTGGACGGTCGTTTGACAGGGTCGACAGATACGCAGTATTTT. This codes for CASSLDGRLTGSTDTQYF.

The chain joins TRBV10-3 to TRBJ2-7; 10 bases align to TRBD1. The trim removed 3 bases at V and 3 bases at J, leaving 5 bases unmatched. Germline assignment: CDR1 ENHRY and CDR2 SYGVKD. This CDR3 has 15 residues. CDR3 in amino acids: CAISESTGGLYEQYF. DNA for the CDR3: TGTGCCATCAGTGAATCGACAGGGGGCCTCTACGAGCAGTACTTC.

In this sample, this clonotype turned up a few times. The V gene is TRBV11-2, the J gene TRBJ1-1; D unresolved. The germline gives CDR1 SGHAT, CDR2 FQNNGV. CDR3 size: 11 residues. The ends were cut back, 1 base at V and 8 bases at J, with 5 bases in the middle. The CDR3 DNA reads TGTGCCAGCAGCTTAGTTGGGGAAGCTTTCTTT. Translation: CASSLVGEAFF.

The chain couples TRBV12-3 or TRBV12-4 to TRBJ1-1; D remains ambiguous. Trimming took 2 bases from V and 0 from J, leaving 7 bases between them. The CDR3 covers 14 residues. The CDR3 sequence: CASSLPSMNTEAFF. Here the CDR3 DNA reads TGTGCCAGCAGTTTACCCTCCATGAACACTGAAGCTTTCTTT.

This clonotype has more than one count but fewer than ten. The J gene is TRBJ2-1, the V gene TRBV12-3 or TRBV12-4; a possible D gene is TRBD2 (5 bases). V lost 3 bases to trimming and J lost 8 bases, with 11 bases between them. This CDR3 has 13 amino acids. Here the CDR3 DNA reads TGTGCCAGCAGTTTCGGAGGTACCGATGAGCAGTTCTTC. Translated, it gives CASSFGGTDEQFF.

The sample holds many counts of this clonotype. The V and J genes are TRBV30 and TRBJ1-3, with D perhaps matching TRBD1 (5 bases). Looked up from germline, CDR1 is GTSNPN and CDR2 is SVGIG (reference sequence). The CDR3 is 14 residues long. Trimming shortened V by 5 bases and J by 2 bases, and 13 bases separated the two germline ends. The DNA of the CDR3 is TGTGCCTGGGGGGCAGGGAACCCTGGAAACACCATATATTTT. Residues: CAWGAGNPGNTIYF.

This sequence joins TRBV4-3 and TRBJ2-2; D is unclear. This CDR3 comprises 17 residues. CDR1 is LGHNA, CDR2 YSLEER, per germline. V was pared by 0 bases and J by 7 bases, with 18 bases between. For the CDR3, the DNA is TGCGCCAGCAGCCAAGATCTAAGCCACCCCCTAGGCGGGGAGCTGTTTTTT. Residues: CASSQDLSHPLGGELFF.

The rearrangement uses TRBV9 and TRBJ2-7; a possible D gene is TRBD1 (5 bases). The germline V gene encodes CDR1 SGDLS and CDR2 YYNGEE. This CDR3 spans 15 amino acids. V lost 4 bases and J 2 bases, leaving 16 bases between the germline ends. The CDR3 region has the DNA TGTGCCAGCAGCTCTCGAGATGGGGCCCCCTACGAGCAGTACTTC. Residues: CASSSRDGAPYEQYF.

This sequence joins TRBV27 and TRBJ2-5; 15 bases are a match to TRBD2. The V segment lost 6 bases and the J segment 5 bases; nucleotides outside the gene matches: 7. The CDR3 runs 16 residues. Germline-derived CDR1 and CDR2 are MNHEY and SMNVEV (reference sequence). CDR3 coding DNA: TGTGCCAGCAGCGGGACTAGCGGGAGGTCATGGGAGACCCAGTACTTC. This codes for CASSGTSGRSWETQYF.

The chain employs TRBV29-1 and TRBJ1-4; 8 nucleotides agree with TRBD1. The CDR3 spans 14 residues. Germline lookup yields CDR1 SQVTM and CDR2 ANQGSEA. The ends lost 6 bases at V and 0 bases at J; junction bases unmatched: 3. CDR3 DNA sequence: TGCAGCGTACAGGGGGATGCAACTAATGAAAAACTGTTTTTT. This gives the protein CSVQGDATNEKLFF.

The chain employs TRBV19 and TRBJ2-7; tentatively, D is TRBD1 (5 bases). V was shortened by 7 bases and J by 2 bases, with 21 bases between the two germline ends. Germline V gives CDR1 LNHDA, CDR2 SQIVND (reference sequence). The CDR3 is 16 amino acids. CDR3 loop: CASTAQGPGPPYEQYF. The CDR3 nucleotides are TGTGCCAGTACCGCCCAGGGTCCAGGGCCCCCCTACGAGCAGTACTTC.

The rearrangement joins TRBV5-1 to TRBJ1-4; 7 bases align to TRBD1. V dropped 1 base and J dropped 7; count of bases not matched to a gene: 7. Per germline, CDR1 SGHRS and CDR2 YFSETQ. The CDR3 covers 15 residues. CDR3 nucleotides: TGCGCCAGCAGCTTGCAGGGGGGGGCCGGTGAAAAACTGTTTTTT. It translates to CASSLQGGAGEKLFF.

This clonotype appeared a few times. The chain links TRBV7-6 to TRBJ2-1; 10 nucleotides align to TRBD2. The CDR3 runs 14 residues. Looked up from germline, CDR1 is SGHVS and CDR2 is FNYEAQ. J gave up 7 bases and V 5 bases, and 5 bases lay outside the gene matches. DNA for the CDR3: TGTGCCAGCAGCCCTATAGCGGGAGGTAATGAGCAGTTCTTC. Translated, it gives CASSPIAGGNEQFF.

J is TRBJ1-1 and V is TRBV14; no reliable D call. CDR1 SGHDN and CDR2 FVKESK come from the germline V gene. The germline V and J ends were trimmed by 0 bases and 1 base, with 6 bases remaining between them. The CDR3 totals 14 residues. This CDR3 reads CASSQETPNTEAFF. CDR3 in DNA: TGTGCCAGCAGCCAAGAAACACCGAACACTGAAGCTTTCTTT. Full variable domain (missing parts from reference TRBV14 and TRBJ1-1): EAGVTQFPSHSVIEKGQTVTLRCDPISGHDNLYWYRRVMGKEIKFLLHFVKESKQDESGMPNNRFLAERTGGTYSTLKVQPAELEDSGVYFCASSQETPNTEAFFGQGTRLTVV.

The chain links TRBV5-1 to TRBJ2-1; 10 nucleotides match TRBD2. The J segment lost 6 bases and the V segment lost 1 base, leaving 7 bases of the junction unmatched. CDR3 length equals 16 residues. Germline CDR1 and CDR2: SGHRS and YFSETQ. The CDR3 nucleotides are TGCGCCAGCAGCTTGAGGAGCGGGGGGGCCCTCAATGAGCAGTTCTTC. Amino acid sequence: CASSLRSGGALNEQFF.

The chain uses TRBV7-2 and TRBJ2-1, with 8 nucleotides matching TRBD2. The germline V gene has CDR1 SGHTA and CDR2 FQGNSA. The CDR3 runs 17 residues. The V segment lost 5 bases and the J segment 4 bases; nucleotides outside the gene matches: 13. CDR3 in amino acids: CASSGRPQRERYNEQFF. The CDR3 region has the DNA TGTGCCAGCAGCGGTAGACCCCAGCGGGAGAGGTACAATGAGCAGTTCTTC.

The V and J genes are TRBV25-1 and TRBJ1-6; D is ambiguous. CDR1 is MGHDK, CDR2 SYGVNS, per germline. This CDR3 is built from 12 residues. The ends were cut back, 5 bases at V and 7 bases at J, with 6 bases in the middle. The CDR3 DNA follows: TGTGCCAGCAGTCAACCCAATTCACCCCTCCACTTT. This sequence encodes CASSQPNSPLHF.

This rearrangement joins TRBV9 to TRBJ2-2, with 10 bases that match TRBD2. From germline, CDR1 is SGDLS and CDR2 YYNGEE. This CDR3 region has 15 residues. Trimming removed 3 bases from V and 7 bases from J; junction bases left unmatched: 6. The CDR3 reads CASSGAGGPNGELFF. DNA for the CDR3: TGTGCCAGCAGCGGAGCGGGAGGGCCAAACGGGGAGCTGTTTTTT. The full variable domain, rest sourced from reference TRBV9 and TRBJ2-2, is DSGVTQTPKHLITATGQRVTLRCSPRSGDLSVYWYQQSLDQGLQFLIQYYNGEERAKGNILERFSAQQFPDLHSELNLSSLELGDSALYFCASSGAGGPNGELFFGEGSRLTVL.

This clonotype was found a few times. The chain couples TRBV6-5 to TRBJ1-6; tentatively, D is TRBD1 (5 bases). V was clipped by 2 bases and J by 7 bases, with 12 bases between them. Germline V gene lookup returns CDR1 MNHEY and CDR2 SVGAGI. This CDR3 spans 15 amino acids. This CDR3 is CASSYVQGLNSPLHF. CDR3 nucleotide sequence: TGTGCCAGCAGTTACGTCCAGGGTCTAAATTCACCCCTCCACTTT.

The rearrangement uses TRBV21-1 and TRBJ2-1; no check of the table's D call, TRBD1, against the DNA was made. TRBV21-1 is marked as a pseudogene. The CDR3 loop spans 16 amino acids. DNA of the CDR3: TGTGCCAGCAGCATCTCGAACAGGGAGGCCTACAATGAGCAGTTCTTC. This sequence encodes CASSISNREAYNEQFF.

The J gene is TRBJ2-3, the V gene TRBV4-3, with D perhaps TRBD2 (5 bases). This CDR3 has 15 amino acids. CDR1 is LGHNA, CDR2 YSLEER, per germline. Trimming shortened V by 0 bases and J by 2 bases, and 9 bases separated the two germline ends. In DNA, the CDR3 is TGCGCCAGCAGCCAAGATTGGCGGGTCACAGATACGCAGTATTTT. The encoded protein is CASSQDWRVTDTQYF.